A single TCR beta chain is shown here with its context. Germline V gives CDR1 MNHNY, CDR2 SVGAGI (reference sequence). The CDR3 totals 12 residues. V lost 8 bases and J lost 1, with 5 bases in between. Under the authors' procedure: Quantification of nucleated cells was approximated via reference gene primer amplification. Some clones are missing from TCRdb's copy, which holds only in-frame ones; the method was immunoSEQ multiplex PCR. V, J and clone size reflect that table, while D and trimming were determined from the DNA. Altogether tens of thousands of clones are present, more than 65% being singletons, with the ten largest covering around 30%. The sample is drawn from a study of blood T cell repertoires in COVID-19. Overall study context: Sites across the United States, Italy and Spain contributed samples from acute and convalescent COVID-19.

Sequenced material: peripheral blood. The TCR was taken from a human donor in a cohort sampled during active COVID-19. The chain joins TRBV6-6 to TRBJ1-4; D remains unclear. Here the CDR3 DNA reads TGTGCCAGCGCGGTAACTAATGAAAAACTGTTTTTT. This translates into CASAVTNEKLFF.